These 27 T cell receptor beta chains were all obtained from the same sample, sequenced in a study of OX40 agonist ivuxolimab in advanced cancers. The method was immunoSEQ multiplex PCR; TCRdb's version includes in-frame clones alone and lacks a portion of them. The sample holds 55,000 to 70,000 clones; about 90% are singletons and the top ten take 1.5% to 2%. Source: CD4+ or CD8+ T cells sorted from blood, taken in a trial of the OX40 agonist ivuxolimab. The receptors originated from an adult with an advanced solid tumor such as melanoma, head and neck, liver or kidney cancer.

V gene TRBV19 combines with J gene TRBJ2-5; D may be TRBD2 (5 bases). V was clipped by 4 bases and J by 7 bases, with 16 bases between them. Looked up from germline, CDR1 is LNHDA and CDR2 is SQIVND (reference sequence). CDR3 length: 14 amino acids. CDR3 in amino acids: CASSKEEALGTQYF. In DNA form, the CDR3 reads TGTGCCAGTAGTAAGGAGGAGGCCTTGGGGACCCAGTACTTC.

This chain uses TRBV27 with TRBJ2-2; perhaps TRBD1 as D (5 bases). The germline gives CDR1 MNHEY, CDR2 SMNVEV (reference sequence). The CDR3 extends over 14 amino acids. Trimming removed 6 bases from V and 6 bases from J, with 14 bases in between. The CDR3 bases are TGTGCCAGCAGGGATGCAGGGTTCCCCGGGGAGCTGTTTTTT. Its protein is CASRDAGFPGELFF.

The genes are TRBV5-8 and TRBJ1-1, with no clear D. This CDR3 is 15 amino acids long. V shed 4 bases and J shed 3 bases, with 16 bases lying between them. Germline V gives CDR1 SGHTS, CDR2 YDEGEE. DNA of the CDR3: TGTGCCAGCAGCCAGCCGGGTCTCCGAGACACTGAAGCTTTCTTT. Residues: CASSQPGLRDTEAFF.

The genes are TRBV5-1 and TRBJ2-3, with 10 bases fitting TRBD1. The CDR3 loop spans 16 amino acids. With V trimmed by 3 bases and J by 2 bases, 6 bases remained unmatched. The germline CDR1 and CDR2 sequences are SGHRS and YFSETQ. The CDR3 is CASSSGTGAFTDTQYF. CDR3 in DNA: TGCGCCAGCAGCTCCGGGACAGGGGCGTTCACAGATACGCAGTATTTT. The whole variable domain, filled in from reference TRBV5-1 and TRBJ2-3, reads KAGVTQTPRYLIKTRGQQVTLSCSPISGHRSVSWYQQTPGQGLQFLFEYFSETQRNKGNFPGRFSGRQFSNSRSEMNVSTLELGDSALYLCASSSGTGAFTDTQYFGPGTRLTVL.

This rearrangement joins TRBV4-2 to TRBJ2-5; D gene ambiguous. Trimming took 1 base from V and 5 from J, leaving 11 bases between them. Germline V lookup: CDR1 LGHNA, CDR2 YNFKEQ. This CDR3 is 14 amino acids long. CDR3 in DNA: TGTGCCAGCAGCCAAGGCCTAGTTGGGGAGACCCAGTACTTC. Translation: CASSQGLVGETQYF.

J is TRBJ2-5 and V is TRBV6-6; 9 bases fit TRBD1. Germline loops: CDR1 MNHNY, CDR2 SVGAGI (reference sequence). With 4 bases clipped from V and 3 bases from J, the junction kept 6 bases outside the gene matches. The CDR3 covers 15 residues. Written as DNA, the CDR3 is TGTGCCAGCAGTTGGAGGACAGGGGAAAAAGAGACCCAGTACTTC. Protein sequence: CASSWRTGEKETQYF.

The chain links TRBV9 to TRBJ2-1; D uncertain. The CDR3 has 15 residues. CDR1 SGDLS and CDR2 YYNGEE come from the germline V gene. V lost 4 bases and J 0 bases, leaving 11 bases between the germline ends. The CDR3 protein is CASSPDQSSYNEQFF. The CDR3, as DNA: TGTGCCAGCAGCCCCGACCAGAGCTCCTACAATGAGCAGTTCTTC.

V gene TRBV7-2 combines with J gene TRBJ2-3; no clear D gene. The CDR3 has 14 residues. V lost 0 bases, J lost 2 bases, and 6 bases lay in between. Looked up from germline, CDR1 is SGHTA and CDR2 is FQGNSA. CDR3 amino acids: CASSLALHTDTQYF. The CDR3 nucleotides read TGTGCCAGCAGCTTAGCTCTACACACAGATACGCAGTATTTT.

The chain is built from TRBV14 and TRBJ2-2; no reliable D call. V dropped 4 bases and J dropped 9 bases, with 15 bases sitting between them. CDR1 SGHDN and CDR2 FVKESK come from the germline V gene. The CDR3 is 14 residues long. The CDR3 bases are TGTGCCAGCAGCCCCCCGGCCGCCCACCGGGAGCTGTTTTTT. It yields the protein CASSPPAAHRELFF.

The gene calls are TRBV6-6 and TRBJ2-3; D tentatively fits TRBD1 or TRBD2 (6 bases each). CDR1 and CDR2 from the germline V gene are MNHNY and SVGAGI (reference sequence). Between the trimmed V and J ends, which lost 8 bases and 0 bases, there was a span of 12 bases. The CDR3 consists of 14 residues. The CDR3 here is CASRIGGSTDTQYF. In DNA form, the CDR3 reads TGTGCCAGCCGAATCGGGGGCAGCACAGATACGCAGTATTTT.

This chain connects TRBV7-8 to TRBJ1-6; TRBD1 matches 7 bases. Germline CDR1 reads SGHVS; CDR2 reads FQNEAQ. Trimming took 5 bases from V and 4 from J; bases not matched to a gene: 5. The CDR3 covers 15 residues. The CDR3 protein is CASSTSTGYNSPLHF. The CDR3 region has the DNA TGTGCCAGCAGCACGTCGACAGGGTATAATTCACCCCTCCACTTT. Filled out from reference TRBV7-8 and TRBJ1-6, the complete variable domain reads GAGVSQSPRYKVAKRGQDVALRCDPISGHVSLFWYQQALGQGPEFLTYFQNEAQLDKSGLPSDRFFAERPEGSVSTLKIQRTQQEDSAVYLCASSTSTGYNSPLHFGNGTRLTVT.

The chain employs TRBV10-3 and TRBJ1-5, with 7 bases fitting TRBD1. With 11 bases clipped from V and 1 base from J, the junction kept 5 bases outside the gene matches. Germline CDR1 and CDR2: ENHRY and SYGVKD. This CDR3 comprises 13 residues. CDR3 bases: TGTGCCGTCACAGGGGAAAGCAATCAGCCCCAGCATTTT. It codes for CAVTGESNQPQHF.

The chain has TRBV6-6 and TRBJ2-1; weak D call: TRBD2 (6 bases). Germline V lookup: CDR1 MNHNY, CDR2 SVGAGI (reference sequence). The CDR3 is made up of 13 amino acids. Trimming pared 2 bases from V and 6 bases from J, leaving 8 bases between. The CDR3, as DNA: TGTGCCAGCAGTTACAGGGGAGGCAATGAGCAGTTCTTC. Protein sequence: CASSYRGGNEQFF.

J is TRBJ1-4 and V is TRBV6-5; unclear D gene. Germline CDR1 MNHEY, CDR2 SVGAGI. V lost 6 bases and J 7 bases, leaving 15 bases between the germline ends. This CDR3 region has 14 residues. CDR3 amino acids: CASSNQGRSEKLFF. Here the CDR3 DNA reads TGTGCCAGCAGCAATCAAGGACGTAGTGAAAAACTGTTTTTT.

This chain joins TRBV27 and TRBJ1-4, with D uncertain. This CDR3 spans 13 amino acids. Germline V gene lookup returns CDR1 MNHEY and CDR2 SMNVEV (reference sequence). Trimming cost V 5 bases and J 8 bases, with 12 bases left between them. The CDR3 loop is CASSPSPWEKLFF. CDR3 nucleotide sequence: TGTGCCAGCAGTCCGTCCCCTTGGGAAAAACTGTTTTTT.

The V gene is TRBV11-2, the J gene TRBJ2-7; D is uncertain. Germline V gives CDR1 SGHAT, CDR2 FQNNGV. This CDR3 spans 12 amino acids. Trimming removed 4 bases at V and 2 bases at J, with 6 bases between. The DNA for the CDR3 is TGTGCCAGCAGCTCCCTTACCTACGAGCAGTACTTC. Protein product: CASSSLTYEQYF.

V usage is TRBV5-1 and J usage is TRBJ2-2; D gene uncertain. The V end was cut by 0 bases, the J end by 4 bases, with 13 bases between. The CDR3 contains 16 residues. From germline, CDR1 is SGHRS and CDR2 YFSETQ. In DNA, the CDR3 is TGCGCCAGCAGCTTGGGAGGTGGTTACGGCACCGGGGAGCTGTTTTTT. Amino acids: CASSLGGGYGTGELFF.

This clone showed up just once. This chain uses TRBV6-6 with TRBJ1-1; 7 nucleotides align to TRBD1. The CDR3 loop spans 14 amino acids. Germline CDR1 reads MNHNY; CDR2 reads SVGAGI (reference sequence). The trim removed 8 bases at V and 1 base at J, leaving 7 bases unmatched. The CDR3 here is CASGTVATNTEAFF. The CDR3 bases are TGTGCCAGCGGGACAGTCGCGACGAACACTGAAGCTTTCTTT.

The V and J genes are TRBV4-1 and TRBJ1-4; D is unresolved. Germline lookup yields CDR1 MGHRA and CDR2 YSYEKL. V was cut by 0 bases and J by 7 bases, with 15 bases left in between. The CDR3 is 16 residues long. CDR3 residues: CASSQEGALSGEKLFF. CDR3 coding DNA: TGCGCCAGCAGCCAAGAGGGAGCCCTATCGGGTGAAAAACTGTTTTTT.

CDR3 region: CASSTATTEAFF. CDR3 coding DNA: TGTGCCAGCAGCACAGCTACAACTGAAGCTTTCTTT. J is TRBJ1-1 and V is TRBV21-1; the D call TRBD1 from the table was never checked on the DNA. TRBV21-1 corresponds to a pseudogene. The CDR3 extends over 12 amino acids.

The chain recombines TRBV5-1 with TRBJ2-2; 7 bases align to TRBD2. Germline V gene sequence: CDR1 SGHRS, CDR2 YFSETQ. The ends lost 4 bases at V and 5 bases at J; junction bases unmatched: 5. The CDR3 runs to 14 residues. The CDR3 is CASSEGGRTGELFF. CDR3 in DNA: TGCGCCAGCAGCGAGGGAGGGAGAACCGGGGAGCTGTTTTTT.

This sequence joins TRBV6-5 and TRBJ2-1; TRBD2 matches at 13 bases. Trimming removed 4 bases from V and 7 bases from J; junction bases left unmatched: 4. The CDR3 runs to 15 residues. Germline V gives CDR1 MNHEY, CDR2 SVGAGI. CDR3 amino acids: CASSSGLAGMNEQFF. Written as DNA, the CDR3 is TGTGCCAGCAGTTCGGGACTAGCGGGGATGAATGAGCAGTTCTTC.

CDR3 sequence reads: CASSENGILNQPQHF. CDR3 sequence (DNA): TGTGCCAGCAGTGAGAACGGGATTCTCAATCAGCCCCAGCATTTT. This rearrangement joins TRBV6-1 to TRBJ1-5; D is uncertain. From germline, CDR1 is MNHNS and CDR2 SASEGT. This CDR3 is 15 amino acids long. Trimming stripped 3 bases from V and 3 bases from J, with 12 bases between.

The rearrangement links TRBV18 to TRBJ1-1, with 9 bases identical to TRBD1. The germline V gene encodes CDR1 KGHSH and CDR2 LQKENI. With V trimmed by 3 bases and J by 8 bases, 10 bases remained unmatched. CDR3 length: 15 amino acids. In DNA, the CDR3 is TGTGCCAGCTCACCCCCGGGACAGGGCACCGTCGAAGCTTTCTTT. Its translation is CASSPPGQGTVEAFF. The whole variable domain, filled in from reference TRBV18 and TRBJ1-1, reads NAGVMQNPRHLVRRRGQEARLRCSPMKGHSHVYWYRQLPEEGLKFMVYLQKENIIDESGMPKERFSAEFPKEGPSILRIQQVVRGDSAAYFCASSPPGQGTVEAFFGQGTRLTVV.

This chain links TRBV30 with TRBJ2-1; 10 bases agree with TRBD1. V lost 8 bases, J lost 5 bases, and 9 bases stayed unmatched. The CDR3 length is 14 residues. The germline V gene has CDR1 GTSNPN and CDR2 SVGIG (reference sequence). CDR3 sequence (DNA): TGTGCCCGGGGCCGAGACAGGGGGCACAATGAGCAGTTCTTC. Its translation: CARGRDRGHNEQFF. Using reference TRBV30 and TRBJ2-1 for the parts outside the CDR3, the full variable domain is SQTIHQWPATLVQPVGSPLSLECTVEGTSNPNLYWYRQAAGRGLQLLFYSVGIGQISSEVPQNLSASRPQDRQFILSSKKLLLSDSGFYLCARGRDRGHNEQFFGPGTRLTVL.

CDR3 region: CASSVGELNEQFF. In DNA form, the CDR3 reads TGTGCCAGCAGCGTAGGAGAACTGAATGAGCAGTTCTTC. This chain links TRBV9 with TRBJ2-1, with no clear D. With 0 bases removed from V and 7 bases from J, the gap between germline ends came to 8 bases. The CDR3 runs 13 residues. Germline loops: CDR1 SGDLS, CDR2 YYNGEE.

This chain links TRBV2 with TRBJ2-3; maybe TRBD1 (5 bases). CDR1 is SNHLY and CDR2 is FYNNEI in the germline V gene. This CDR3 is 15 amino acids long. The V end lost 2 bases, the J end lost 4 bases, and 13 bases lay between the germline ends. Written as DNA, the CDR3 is TGTGCCAGCAGTGAATTTGGGGCTGCATCAGATACGCAGTATTTT. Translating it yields CASSEFGAASDTQYF.